The rows below give T cell receptor beta chains drawn from one sample of a study of blood T cell repertoires in COVID-19. Measured with immunoSEQ multiplex PCR; TCRdb has only the in-frame clones, and not every one. The table records hundreds of thousands of clones, 85% to 90% of them present only once. Specimen: peripheral blood. These receptors all stem from a woman aged 45-59 years with COVID-19, enrolled during active disease. The CDR3 runs from the conserved cysteine through the conserved F or W. D genes are given only for firm matches. A clone size is listed for some rows: how often the clone was seen (once, few, many), or a class if it is expanded.

cdr3_aa: CATSFGGGSNQPQHF
cdr3_nt: TGTGCCACCAGCTTTGGTGGGGGCAGCAATCAGCCCCAGCATTTT
d_call: .
j_call: TRBJ1-5
clone_size: few
v_call: TRBV5-6

cdr3_aa: CASSPRDRPYGYTF
cdr3_nt: TGTGCCAGCAGTCCTCGGGACAGGCCCTATGGCTACACCTTC
d_call: TRBD1
j_call: TRBJ1-2
clone_size: .
v_call: TRBV28

cdr3_aa: CASSLVGTSTEAFF
cdr3_nt: TGTGCCAGCAGCTTAGTAGGTACTAGTACTGAAGCTTTCTTT
d_call: .
j_call: TRBJ1-1
clone_size: .
v_call: TRBV7-8

cdr3_aa: CASSPHRVANTEAFF
cdr3_nt: TGTGCCAGTAGTCCACACAGGGTGGCGAACACTGAAGCTTTCTTT
d_call: .
j_call: TRBJ1-1
clone_size: .
v_call: TRBV19

cdr3_aa: CASSFQGGTEAFF
cdr3_nt: TGTGCCAGCAGTTTTCAGGGAGGCACTGAAGCTTTCTTT
d_call: .
j_call: TRBJ1-1
clone_size: .
v_call: TRBV12-3/TRBV12-4

cdr3_aa: CASRARDRVGGELFF
cdr3_nt: TGTGCCAGCAGAGCGCGAGACAGGGTTGGCGGGGAGCTGTTTTTT
d_call: TRBD1
j_call: TRBJ2-2
clone_size: few
v_call: TRBV2

cdr3_aa: CASSPGTRGSLF
cdr3_nt: TGTGCCAGCAGCCCTGGGACTCGTGGATCGCTCTTC
d_call: .
j_call: TRBJ2-1
clone_size: .
v_call: TRBV5-6

cdr3_aa: CASSQDRGEYNQPQHF
cdr3_nt: TGCGCCAGCAGCCAAGATCGGGGGGAGTACAATCAGCCCCAGCATTTT
d_call: .
j_call: TRBJ1-5
clone_size: .
v_call: TRBV4-1

cdr3_aa: CASSFFPEDSPLHF
cdr3_nt: TGTGCCAGCAGCTTCTTTCCTGAGGATTCACCCCTCCACTTT
d_call: .
j_call: TRBJ1-6
clone_size: .
v_call: TRBV5-4

cdr3_aa: CASSSPREGIYGYTF
cdr3_nt: TGTGCCAGTTCATCTCCTCGGGAAGGGATCTATGGCTACACCTTC
d_call: .
j_call: TRBJ1-2
clone_size: .
v_call: TRBV6-5

cdr3_aa: CASSPPGVQRGEQYF
cdr3_nt: TGTGCCAGCAGCCCCCCAGGAGTCCAAAGAGGGGAGCAGTACTTC
d_call: .
j_call: TRBJ2-7
clone_size: .
v_call: TRBV7-9

cdr3_aa: CASSLLQANTEAFF
cdr3_nt: TGCGCCAGCAGCTTGTTGCAGGCGAACACTGAAGCTTTCTTT
d_call: .
j_call: TRBJ1-1
clone_size: .
v_call: TRBV5-1

cdr3_aa: CASSHLSGDYGYTF
cdr3_nt: TGTGCCAGCAGCCATCTCTCCGGAGACTATGGCTACACCTTC
d_call: .
j_call: TRBJ1-2
clone_size: once
v_call: TRBV3-1/TRBV3-2

cdr3_aa: CASRANRDTGELFF
cdr3_nt: TGTGCCAGCAGGGCTAACAGGGACACCGGGGAGCTGTTTTTT
d_call: .
j_call: TRBJ2-2
clone_size: .
v_call: TRBV25-1

cdr3_aa: CATSREGRATEAFF
cdr3_nt: TGTGCCACCAGCAGAGAGGGCAGGGCCACTGAAGCTTTCTTT
d_call: .
j_call: TRBJ1-1
clone_size: .
v_call: TRBV15

cdr3_aa: CATSRAWPYEQYF
cdr3_nt: TGTGCCACCAGCAGAGCCTGGCCCTACGAGCAGTACTTC
d_call: .
j_call: TRBJ2-7
clone_size: .
v_call: TRBV15

cdr3_aa: CASSVTTSGGAKNEQFF
cdr3_nt: TGTGCCAGCAGCGTGACGACTAGCGGGGGGGCCAAAAATGAGCAGTTCTTC
d_call: TRBD2
j_call: TRBJ2-1
clone_size: .
v_call: TRBV28

cdr3_aa: CASSQQGNQPQHF
cdr3_nt: TGTGCCAGTAGTCAACAGGGAAATCAGCCCCAGCATTTT
d_call: .
j_call: TRBJ1-5
clone_size: .
v_call: TRBV19

cdr3_aa: CASGAGGDSPLHF
cdr3_nt: TGTGCCAGCGGGGCAGGGGGCGATTCACCCCTCCACTTT
d_call: TRBD1
j_call: TRBJ1-6
clone_size: .
v_call: TRBV3-1/TRBV3-2

cdr3_aa: CASNQVLSTDTQYF
cdr3_nt: TGTGCCAGCAACCAGGTCCTTAGCACAGATACGCAGTATTTT
d_call: .
j_call: TRBJ2-3
clone_size: .
v_call: TRBV2

cdr3_aa: CASSFRRGTPYEQYF
cdr3_nt: TGTGCCAGCAGTTTTAGGCGGGGGACTCCCTACGAGCAGTACTTC
d_call: TRBD2
j_call: TRBJ2-7
clone_size: .
v_call: TRBV28

cdr3_aa: CASSPMTGGANVLTF
cdr3_nt: TGTGCCAGCTCGCCCATGACAGGGGGGGCCAACGTCCTGACTTTC
d_call: TRBD1
j_call: TRBJ2-6
clone_size: .
v_call: TRBV18

cdr3_aa: CASSSDSHTEAFF
cdr3_nt: TGTGCCAGCAGTTCCGACAGCCACACTGAAGCTTTCTTT
d_call: .
j_call: TRBJ1-1
clone_size: .
v_call: TRBV6-5

cdr3_aa: CASSSRDRDYTF
cdr3_nt: TGTGCCAGCAGTTCCCGGGACAGGGACTACACCTTC
d_call: TRBD1
j_call: TRBJ1-2
clone_size: .
v_call: TRBV6-5

cdr3_aa: CASSAHGQGAFEQYF
cdr3_nt: TGTGCCAGCAGTGCCCATGGACAGGGGGCATTCGAGCAGTACTTC
d_call: TRBD1
j_call: TRBJ2-7
clone_size: .
v_call: TRBV27

cdr3_aa: CASKGGGPYNEQFF
cdr3_nt: TGTGCCAGCAAAGGGGGGGGCCCCTACAATGAGCAGTTCTTC
d_call: .
j_call: TRBJ2-1
clone_size: .
v_call: TRBV5-4

cdr3_aa: CASSLLGLADYEQYF
cdr3_nt: TGTGCCAGCAGTTTGCTCGGGCTAGCGGACTACGAGCAGTACTTC
d_call: TRBD2
j_call: TRBJ2-7
clone_size: .
v_call: TRBV27

cdr3_aa: CASSQGLVNTEAFF
cdr3_nt: TGTGCCAGCAGCCAAGGGCTCGTGAACACTGAAGCTTTCTTT
d_call: .
j_call: TRBJ1-1
clone_size: .
v_call: TRBV16

cdr3_aa: CASSLAPGTGAFSGNTIYF
cdr3_nt: TGTGCCAGCAGCCTCGCCCCAGGGACAGGGGCTTTTTCAGGAAACACCATATATTTT
d_call: TRBD1
j_call: TRBJ1-3
clone_size: few
v_call: TRBV5-5

cdr3_aa: CASSESTGAGGVEQYF
cdr3_nt: TGCGCCAGCAGTGAGTCGACAGGGGCCGGTGGGGTCGAGCAGTACTTC
d_call: TRBD1
j_call: TRBJ2-7
clone_size: .
v_call: TRBV10-2

cdr3_aa: CASSYIGQGAFF
cdr3_nt: TGTGCCAGCAGTTACATTGGACAGGGAGCTTTCTTT
d_call: TRBD1
j_call: TRBJ1-1
clone_size: .
v_call: TRBV6-5

cdr3_aa: CASSFEGGANYGYTF
cdr3_nt: TGTGCCAGCAGCTTCGAGGGAGGTGCTAACTATGGCTACACCTTC
d_call: .
j_call: TRBJ1-2
clone_size: .
v_call: TRBV5-4

cdr3_aa: CATSDPSAKNTGELFF
cdr3_nt: TGTGCCACCAGTGATCCGTCTGCGAAGAACACCGGGGAGCTGTTTTTT
d_call: .
j_call: TRBJ2-2
clone_size: once
v_call: TRBV24-1

cdr3_aa: CASSAGQDSAYGYTF
cdr3_nt: TGCGCCAGCAGCGCAGGACAGGACTCGGCCTATGGCTACACCTTC
d_call: TRBD1
j_call: TRBJ1-2
clone_size: .
v_call: TRBV5-1

cdr3_aa: CASSYEGGRSGNTIYF
cdr3_nt: TGTGCCAGCAGTTACGAGGGAGGCCGCTCTGGAAACACCATATATTTT
d_call: .
j_call: TRBJ1-3
clone_size: once
v_call: TRBV6-2/TRBV6-3

cdr3_aa: CASSPRSGYGYTF
cdr3_nt: TGCGCCAGCAGCCCCCGAAGCGGCTATGGCTACACCTTC
d_call: .
j_call: TRBJ1-2
clone_size: .
v_call: TRBV4-1

cdr3_aa: CASSSPGTGLAEAFF
cdr3_nt: TGTGCCAGTAGTTCCCCCGGGACAGGGCTTGCTGAAGCTTTCTTT
d_call: TRBD1
j_call: TRBJ1-1
clone_size: .
v_call: TRBV19

cdr3_aa: CSVEGVLRGAMNTEAFF
cdr3_nt: TGCAGCGTTGAAGGGGTCCTTAGGGGTGCCATGAACACTGAAGCTTTCTTT
d_call: .
j_call: TRBJ1-1
clone_size: .
v_call: TRBV29-1

cdr3_aa: CASSFPPRGQGNTIYF
cdr3_nt: TGTGCCAGCAGCTTCCCGCCGCGGGGACAGGGGAACACCATATATTTT
d_call: TRBD1
j_call: TRBJ1-3
clone_size: .
v_call: TRBV7-8

cdr3_aa: CASSRTAGQKNGNTIYF
cdr3_nt: TGTGCCAGTAGCCGAACCGCGGGACAGAAGAATGGAAACACCATATATTTT
d_call: TRBD1
j_call: TRBJ1-3
clone_size: .
v_call: TRBV19

cdr3_aa: CASSFRAGTGNEQFF
cdr3_nt: TGTGCCAGCAGTTTCCGGGCCGGGACAGGCAATGAGCAGTTCTTC
d_call: TRBD1
j_call: TRBJ2-1
clone_size: .
v_call: TRBV28

cdr3_aa: CAISENRENSEAFF
cdr3_nt: TGTGCCATCAGTGAGAACAGGGAGAATTCTGAAGCTTTCTTT
d_call: .
j_call: TRBJ1-1
clone_size: .
v_call: TRBV10-3

cdr3_aa: CASSLSGMNTEAFF
cdr3_nt: TGTGCCAGCAGCTTATCCGGGATGAACACTGAAGCTTTCTTT
d_call: .
j_call: TRBJ1-1
clone_size: .
v_call: TRBV7-9

cdr3_aa: CATSRSVLFRVTEAFF
cdr3_nt: TGTGCCACCAGCAGATCGGTACTGTTCCGAGTCACTGAAGCTTTCTTT
d_call: .
j_call: TRBJ1-1
clone_size: .
v_call: TRBV15

cdr3_aa: CAWHGGLADNEQFF
cdr3_nt: TGTGCCTGGCATGGGGGACTAGCGGACAATGAGCAGTTCTTC
d_call: TRBD2
j_call: TRBJ2-1
clone_size: .
v_call: TRBV30

cdr3_aa: CASSQDVGHRGYTF
cdr3_nt: TGTGCCAGCAGCCAAGATGTGGGGCATCGGGGCTACACCTTC
d_call: .
j_call: TRBJ1-2
clone_size: .
v_call: TRBV3-1/TRBV3-2

cdr3_aa: CATSDGGTDRSHYGYTF
cdr3_nt: TGTGCCACCAGTGACGGAGGGACCGATCGGTCCCACTATGGCTACACCTTC
d_call: .
j_call: TRBJ1-2
clone_size: once
v_call: TRBV24-1

cdr3_aa: CASSRGQLNTEAFF
cdr3_nt: TGCGCCAGCAGCAGGGGACAGTTGAACACTGAAGCTTTCTTT
d_call: TRBD1
j_call: TRBJ1-1
clone_size: .
v_call: TRBV5-1

cdr3_aa: CASTRTPIANTGELFF
cdr3_nt: TGTGCCAGTACAAGGACACCGATCGCGAACACCGGGGAGCTGTTTTTT
d_call: .
j_call: TRBJ2-2
clone_size: .
v_call: TRBV19

cdr3_aa: CASSQGGTVSYEQYF
cdr3_nt: TGTGCCAGCAGCCAAGGGGGGACAGTCAGCTACGAGCAGTACTTC
d_call: TRBD1
j_call: TRBJ2-7
clone_size: .
v_call: TRBV4-2

cdr3_aa: CAWSTGNVGNEKLFF
cdr3_nt: TGTGCCTGGAGTACAGGGAACGTCGGTAATGAAAAACTGTTTTTT
d_call: .
j_call: TRBJ1-4
clone_size: .
v_call: TRBV30

cdr3_aa: CASSPGTGGSYEQYF
cdr3_nt: TGTGCCAGCAGCCCCGGGACAGGGGGCTCCTACGAGCAGTACTTC
d_call: TRBD1
j_call: TRBJ2-7
clone_size: .
v_call: TRBV5-4

cdr3_aa: CASSPGQNNQPQHF
cdr3_nt: TGTGCCAGCTCACCGGGACAGAACAATCAGCCCCAGCATTTT
d_call: TRBD1
j_call: TRBJ1-5
clone_size: few
v_call: TRBV18

cdr3_aa: CASSYGHNTEAFF
cdr3_nt: TGTGCCAGCAGCTACGGACATAACACTGAAGCTTTCTTT
d_call: .
j_call: TRBJ1-1
clone_size: .
v_call: TRBV6-5